The present entry profiles one TCR beta chain with its context. The antigen remains unidentified. This same CDR3 is encoded by further DNA sequences in the sample. This record comes from a study of shared clonotypes between healthy human individuals. Study-level information: Those who served as donors were a couple of women and three men between the ages of 18 and 49. The study's findings and limits: Naive subsets typically showed greater estimated richness than memory subsets.

The study separated CD4+ cells into CD45RA+ naive and CD45RA-negative memory subsets. Sequenced by immunoSEQ multiplex PCR; TCRdb stores in-frame clones only, minus some. The table lists about 2.4 million clones, about 92% of them singletons, with about 0.13% in the top ten. CDR3 length: 14 amino acids. Trimming removed 1 base from V and 0 bases from J, with 6 bases in between. CDR1 is SGHAT, CDR2 FQNNGV, per germline. The chain recombines TRBV11-2 with TRBJ2-5, with no clear D. This sequence originates from a man aged 18 to 35 in good health. The specimen sequenced was naive CD4+ T cells sorted from blood. The subset here: CD45RA+ positively selected. The CDR3 region has the DNA TGTGCCAGCAGCTTAGGGACGGACCAAGAGACCCAGTACTTC. It encodes CASSLGTDQETQYF. The full variable domain, rest sourced from reference TRBV11-2 and TRBJ2-5, is EAGVAQSPRYKIIEKRQSVAFWCNPISGHATLYWYQQILGQGPKLLIQFQNNGVVDDSQLPKDRFSAERLKGVDSTLKIQPAKLEDSAVYLCASSLGTDQETQYFGPGTRLLVL.